These 13 T cell receptor beta chains share one sample of origin, sequenced in a study of T cell responses to AZD1222 COVID-19 vaccine. Profiling relied on immunoSEQ multiplex PCR, and the TCRdb table lists in-frame clones only, not all of them. Counted here are about 97,000 clones, roughly 86% occurring once; the ten biggest clones make up 1.4%. Sequenced here: peripheral blood, sampled on day 0 of AZD1222 vaccination. These receptors all come from an adult in good health.

This clone was seen repeatedly, ten times or more. The V gene is TRBV4-2, the J gene TRBJ2-3, with a weak D call TRBD2 (6 bases). V was shortened by 1 base and J by 8 bases, with 16 bases between the two germline ends. Germline CDR1 and CDR2: LGHNA and YNFKEQ. The CDR3 covers 15 residues. The CDR3 protein is CASSQGLGGEFTQYF. As DNA, the CDR3 is TGTGCCAGCAGCCAAGGGCTCGGGGGAGAATTTACGCAGTATTTT.

The rearrangement links TRBV4-2 to TRBJ2-1; D is undetermined. Trimming removed 0 bases from V and 10 bases from J, with 10 bases in between. The CDR3 covers 13 residues. Germline assignment: CDR1 LGHNA and CDR2 YNFKEQ. The CDR3 loop reads CASSQDEGNEQFF. For the CDR3, the DNA is TGTGCCAGCAGCCAAGATGAAGGGAACGAGCAGTTCTTC.

The CDR3 DNA follows: TGTGCCAGCAGTTTATGGGCCGGGGAGCTGTTTTTT. Amino acids: CASSLWAGELFF. The chain carries TRBV28 and TRBJ2-2; no firm D call. Germline CDR1 is MDHEN and CDR2 is SYDVKM. The CDR3 is 12 amino acids. V shed 0 bases and J shed 6 bases, with 2 bases lying between them.

The V and J genes are TRBV7-2 and TRBJ1-1, with D maybe TRBD1 (6 bases). CDR1 is SGHTA and CDR2 is FQGNSA in the germline V gene. V lost 5 bases and J lost 8, with 12 bases in between. This CDR3 is 12 amino acids long. The CDR3 DNA reads TGTGCCAGCAGCAAATGGACAGAAGAAGCTTTCTTT. It translates to CASSKWTEEAFF.

The chain joins TRBV25-1 to TRBJ1-2; D may be TRBD1 (5 bases). Trimming left V 7 bases short and J 4 bases short, with 16 bases between. CDR1 MGHDK and CDR2 SYGVNS come from the germline V gene. This CDR3 is 14 amino acids long. CDR3 region: CASTMGDGSYGYTF. CDR3 sequence (DNA): TGTGCCAGCACCATGGGGGACGGTTCCTATGGCTACACCTTC.

The gene calls are TRBV28 and TRBJ1-2; a possible D gene is TRBD1 (6 bases). Trimming pared 3 bases from V and 8 bases from J, leaving 13 bases between. The germline CDR1 and CDR2 sequences are MDHEN and SYDVKM. The CDR3 runs to 13 residues. CDR3 sequence reads: CASSFGGTRGYTF. CDR3 sequence (DNA): TGTGCCAGCAGTTTTGGGGGGACAAGAGGCTACACCTTC.

This clone was counted many times. The chain couples TRBV4-2 to TRBJ1-1; tentative D call: TRBD1 (6 bases). The CDR3 extends over 14 amino acids. The V gene's germline CDR1 is LGHNA and CDR2 YNFKEQ. V shed 3 bases and J shed 7 bases, with 15 bases lying between them. CDR3: CASSHDQGPYEAFF. Here the CDR3 DNA reads TGTGCCAGCAGCCACGATCAGGGGCCCTATGAAGCTTTCTTT.

This chain uses TRBV27 with TRBJ1-2, with TRBD1 identical over 7 bases. The CDR3 contains 14 residues. Germline V gene sequence: CDR1 MNHEY, CDR2 SMNVEV (reference sequence). The ends lost 3 bases at V and 6 bases at J; junction bases unmatched: 7. The CDR3 is CASSFRQGPHGYTF. In DNA form, the CDR3 reads TGTGCCAGCAGTTTTCGACAGGGCCCCCATGGCTACACCTTC.

The chain recombines TRBV5-1 with TRBJ2-5, with D perhaps given as TRBD1 or TRBD2 (5 bases each). V was clipped by 3 bases and J by 2 bases, with 14 bases between them. This CDR3 region has 15 residues. CDR1 SGHRS and CDR2 YFSETQ come from the germline V gene. The CDR3 nucleotides are TGCGCCAGCAGCTCTACGGGACGGCGGCAAGAGACCCAGTACTTC. Amino acid sequence: CASSSTGRRQETQYF.

The rearrangement uses TRBV28 and TRBJ2-2, with 8 nucleotides matching TRBD2. Germline values: CDR1 MDHEN, CDR2 SYDVKM. J was trimmed by 5 bases and V by 6 bases; bases with no gene match: 14. The CDR3 spans 17 residues. CDR3 bases: TGTGCCAGCAGCCCACCCCCCGGGACTAGGTCAACCGGGGAGCTGTTTTTT. Protein product: CASSPPPGTRSTGELFF.

The gene calls are TRBV24-1 and TRBJ1-5, with D uncertain. CDR3 length: 13 residues. Germline CDR1 and CDR2: KGHDR and SFDVKD. V was cut by 10 bases and J by 0 bases, with 9 bases left in between. The chain's CDR3 is CATSRDSNQPQHF. As DNA, the CDR3 is TGTGCCACGAGCAGAGATAGCAATCAGCCCCAGCATTTT.

The chain employs TRBV19 and TRBJ2-1; 7 bases line up with TRBD1. The CDR3 is 17 amino acids. Losses at the gene ends were 8 bases for V and 1 base for J; bases not matched to a gene: 14. CDR1 and CDR2 from the germline V gene are LNHDA and SQIVND (reference sequence). The CDR3 nucleotides are TGTGCCAGTTCACACCAACGGGGACAGAGGTCCTACAATGAGCAGTTCTTC. The encoded protein is CASSHQRGQRSYNEQFF.

The chain recombines TRBV12-3 or TRBV12-4 with TRBJ2-3; D remains ambiguous. The CDR3 has 11 amino acids. Trimming cost V 6 bases and J 2 bases, with 3 bases left between them. CDR3 in DNA: TGTGCCAGCAGCTACACAGATACGCAGTATTTT. Translating it yields CASSYTDTQYF.